The 26 T cell receptor beta chains below were found in one sample sequenced in a study of response to subunit inactivated influenza vaccine. MiXCR, applied by TCRdb to the RT-PCR reads, yields one record per CDR3 protein. The data contain around 480,000 distinct CDR3 sequences, approximately 15% of them seen just once; the ten biggest clones take up less than 4%. Specimen: CD4+ T cells sorted from PBMCs, collected around 25 months after vaccination. These receptors were collected from a man between 50 and 69 years old who received an inactivated influenza vaccine.

This clonotype was picked up one time. The V call is TRBV4-1, the J call TRBJ1-2; 7 nucleotides align to TRBD1. CDR3 length: 16 residues. Per germline, CDR1 MGHRA and CDR2 YSYEKL. The V gene end was trimmed by 1 base and the J gene end by 8 bases; junction bases not matched to a gene: 13. CDR3 coding DNA: TGCGCCAGCAGCCAAGGCCTGACCCAAGGGGGCTCGGGCTACACCTTC. Translated, it gives CASSQGLTQGGSGYTF.

This chain uses TRBV19 with TRBJ2-3; D gene unclear. CDR3 size: 13 residues. V lost 2 bases to trimming and J lost 3 bases, with 6 bases between them. Germline lookup yields CDR1 LNHDA and CDR2 SQIVND (reference sequence). CDR3 protein: CASSIRETDTQYF. The DNA of the CDR3 is TGTGCCAGTAGTATAAGGGAAACAGATACGCAGTATTTT.

The V and J genes are TRBV12-3 or TRBV12-4 and TRBJ1-1, with a possible D match to TRBD1 (5 bases). With 6 bases removed from V and 2 bases from J, the gap between germline ends came to 16 bases. The CDR3 is made up of 15 amino acids. The chain's CDR3 is CASSSRPDSNTEAFF. DNA for the CDR3: TGTGCCAGCAGCTCCCGCCCTGACAGCAACACTGAAGCTTTCTTT.

This clonotype was picked up a small number of times. The V call is TRBV20-1, the J call TRBJ1-1, with D perhaps matching TRBD1 (5 bases). With 3 bases removed from V and 4 bases from J, the gap between germline ends came to 15 bases. The CDR3 contains 14 residues. Germline V gene lookup returns CDR1 DFQATT and CDR2 SNEGSKA (reference sequence). The CDR3 reads CSASRWGVGTEAFF. CDR3 DNA: TGCAGTGCTAGTAGATGGGGGGTTGGCACTGAAGCTTTCTTT.

The V and J genes are TRBV2 and TRBJ1-1; TRBD1 is a possible D gene (6 bases). CDR1 and CDR2 from the germline V gene are SNHLY and FYNNEI. The CDR3 has 16 amino acids. Trimming pared 4 bases from V and 2 bases from J, leaving 17 bases between. CDR3 in DNA: TGTGCCAGCAGTGGGGGTCGGGGGGCTGGAAACACTGAAGCTTTCTTT. Translating gives CASSGGRGAGNTEAFF.

The chain uses TRBV20-1 and TRBJ2-5; 10 bases are shared with TRBD1. With V trimmed by 5 bases and J by 5 bases, 5 bases remained unmatched. The length of the CDR3 is 13 residues. The germline V gene has CDR1 DFQATT and CDR2 SNEGSKA (reference sequence). The CDR3 spells CSAGQDRGETQYF. CDR3 in DNA: TGCAGTGCTGGCCAGGACAGGGGGGAGACCCAGTACTTC.

This clonotype was observed a few times. The chain has TRBV12-3 or TRBV12-4 and TRBJ1-2; tentatively, D is TRBD1 (6 bases). The ends were cut back, 4 bases at V and 2 bases at J, with 11 bases in the middle. This CDR3 is built from 14 residues. In nucleotides, the CDR3 is TGTGCCAGCAGTTCCAATCAGGGGAACTATGGCTACACCTTC. Translation gives CASSSNQGNYGYTF.

This clonotype has just a few counts. This sequence joins TRBV12-3 or TRBV12-4 and TRBJ2-7, with D unclear. This CDR3 has 14 amino acids. Trimming removed 3 bases from V and 2 bases from J, with 11 bases in between. The DNA for the CDR3 is TGTGCCAGCAGTTTGACGCGTGGGCCCTACGAGCAGTACTTC. It encodes CASSLTRGPYEQYF.

The J gene is TRBJ1-4, the V gene TRBV6-5; D gene uncertain. The germline V and J ends were trimmed by 0 bases and 3 bases, with 11 bases remaining between them. In germline, CDR1 is MNHEY, CDR2 SVGAGI. This CDR3 has 16 amino acids. CDR3 sequence: CASSYSWVAANEKLFF. Here the CDR3 DNA reads TGTGCCAGCAGTTACTCCTGGGTGGCAGCTAATGAAAAACTGTTTTTT.

The J gene is TRBJ2-7, the V gene TRBV12-3 or TRBV12-4, with TRBD1 as a possible D gene (6 bases). The CDR3 is 13 residues long. V was cut by 10 bases and J by 3 bases, with 16 bases left in between. The CDR3 DNA reads as TGTGCCACCGCCGGGACACCGGTCTACGAGCAGTACTTC. It specifies CATAGTPVYEQYF.

V is TRBV20-1 and J is TRBJ2-5; possible D gene TRBD1, 5 bases. The CDR3 consists of 15 residues. Trimming left V 3 bases short and J 5 bases short, with 19 bases between. Looked up from germline, CDR1 is DFQATT and CDR2 is SNEGSKA (reference sequence). The CDR3 DNA is TGCAGTGCTAGTAGGACATCCAATCGTGCGGAGACCCAGTACTTC. This sequence encodes CSASRTSNRAETQYF.

V and J are TRBV19 and TRBJ2-1, with 12 positions matching TRBD2. Trimming at V came to 2 bases and at J to 5 bases, leaving 1 base not matched to a gene. The germline gives CDR1 LNHDA, CDR2 SQIVND (reference sequence). The CDR3 sequence is 15 residues long. In DNA, the CDR3 is TGTGCCAGTAGTATACTAGCGGGAGGGGACAATGAGCAGTTCTTC. Its protein is CASSILAGGDNEQFF.

The rearrangement links TRBV5-1 to TRBJ1-1; 7 bases match TRBD1. This CDR3 region has 14 residues. The V gene end was trimmed by 2 bases and the J gene end by 4 bases; junction bases not matched to a gene: 5. The germline V gene has CDR1 SGHRS and CDR2 YFSETQ. The CDR3 region is CASSFEGASTEAFF. In DNA form, the CDR3 reads TGCGCCAGCAGCTTCGAGGGGGCGAGCACTGAAGCTTTCTTT. The full variable domain, with the rest looked up from reference TRBV5-1 and TRBJ1-1, is KAGVTQTPRYLIKTRGQQVTLSCSPISGHRSVSWYQQTPGQGLQFLFEYFSETQRNKGNFPGRFSGRQFSNSRSEMNVSTLELGDSALYLCASSFEGASTEAFFGQGTRLTVV.

The chain carries TRBV6-1 and TRBJ2-1; perhaps TRBD2 as D (6 bases). The CDR3 loop spans 16 amino acids. The V gene lost 1 base and the J gene lost 1 base, with 11 bases spanning the gap. The germline gives CDR1 MNHNS, CDR2 SASEGT. CDR3 region: CASSEEAGKSYNEQFF. The CDR3 region has the DNA TGTGCCAGCAGTGAAGAGGCGGGAAAATCCTACAATGAGCAGTTCTTC.

This clonotype was seen only a few times. The chain is built from TRBV7-8 and TRBJ2-7; 11 bases map to TRBD1. The CDR3 consists of 15 residues. The V gene's germline CDR1 is SGHVS and CDR2 FQNEAQ. V gave up 6 bases and J gave up 7 bases; unmatched junction bases: 11. The CDR3: CASRPTWDRGGEQYF. For the CDR3, the DNA is TGTGCCAGCAGACCAACCTGGGACAGGGGGGGAGAGCAGTACTTC.

This clonotype was counted a few times. The rearrangement joins TRBV4-3 to TRBJ1-4; D not resolved. The V and J ends lost 0 bases and 8 bases respectively, with 7 bases between them. Germline-derived CDR1 and CDR2 are LGHNA and YSLEER. CDR3 size: 13 residues. The CDR3 DNA reads as TGCGCCAGCAGCCAAGATTTGGCAGAAAAACTGTTTTTT. Its protein is CASSQDLAEKLFF.

This clonotype was seen more than once but under ten times. The J gene is TRBJ2-2, the V gene TRBV4-3, with 7 positions matching TRBD2. This CDR3 contains 17 residues. Germline V gives CDR1 LGHNA, CDR2 YSLEER. V trimming: 2 bases; J trimming: 2 bases; junction bases outside the gene matches: 8. The CDR3 reads CASSQTLASGNTGELFF. The CDR3 bases are TGCGCCAGCAGCCAAACTCTGGCTAGCGGAAACACCGGGGAGCTGTTTTTT.

This chain connects TRBV6-1 to TRBJ1-2, with D possibly matching TRBD1 (5 bases). The germline gives CDR1 MNHNS, CDR2 SASEGT. Trimming took off 8 bases at V and 4 bases at J, with 23 bases between the two ends. There are 16 residues in the CDR3. The CDR3 DNA sequence: TGTGCCAGCCGCGACGCCACGGGGGGAATCAGCTATGGCTACACCTTC. Its protein product is CASRDATGGISYGYTF.

V usage is TRBV6-1 and J usage is TRBJ2-5; the match to TRBD2 covers 8 bases. The CDR3 runs 17 residues. V lost 6 bases to trimming and J lost 5 bases; unmatched junction nucleotides: 17. The germline V gene has CDR1 MNHNS and CDR2 SASEGT. The CDR3 DNA reads as TGTGCCAGCAGCCTAGGTAGAGCGGGAGTTTCCGCCGAGACCCAGTACTTC. Translated: CASSLGRAGVSAETQYF.

This clonotype appeared many times. One end of the junction fails to match germline, which may point to a read error. The V and J genes are TRBV5-1 and TRBJ2-3; 7 bases align to TRBD2. Germline CDR1 and CDR2: SGHRS and YFSETQ. The CDR3 runs 15 residues. CDR3 coding DNA: TGTGCCAGCAGCTTAGTGGGAGGGTCCACAGATACGCAGTATTTT. Its protein product is CASSLVGGSTDTQYF.

This clonotype was observed many times. The V gene is TRBV5-6, the J gene TRBJ2-2; D uncertain. Germline assignment: CDR1 SGHDT and CDR2 YYEEEE. This CDR3 is 15 amino acids long. V was pared by 0 bases and J by 5 bases, with 11 bases between. The CDR3 nucleotides read TGTGCCAGCAGCTTGGTAGGCCTCAGAACCGGGGAGCTGTTTTTT. This gives the protein CASSLVGLRTGELFF.

This clonotype has more than one count but fewer than ten. The chain joins TRBV4-3 to TRBJ1-2; TRBD1 aligns across 7 bases. V dropped 3 bases and J dropped 8; count of bases not matched to a gene: 9. Germline-derived CDR1 and CDR2 are LGHNA and YSLEER. This CDR3 is 14 amino acids long. CDR3 bases: TGCGCCAGCAGCCACCATAACAGGGGCGACGGCTACACCTTC. This translates into CASSHHNRGDGYTF.

The table lists this clonotype with a few counts. The chain recombines TRBV4-2 with TRBJ1-1; D possibly corresponds to TRBD1 (5 bases). The CDR3 extends over 14 amino acids. V lost 0 bases to trimming and J lost 8 bases, with 13 bases between them. Germline CDR1 is LGHNA and CDR2 is YNFKEQ. The CDR3: CASSQEGRAREAFF. CDR3 nucleotides: TGTGCCAGCAGCCAAGAAGGCAGGGCCCGGGAAGCTTTCTTT.

This chain links TRBV28 with TRBJ2-3, with D perhaps matching TRBD2 (5 bases). The CDR3 has 13 amino acids. The germline V gene has CDR1 MDHEN and CDR2 SYDVKM. Trimming stripped 6 bases from V and 1 base from J, with 8 bases between. CDR3 protein: CASSEGGTDTQYF. The DNA for the CDR3 is TGTGCCAGCAGCGAGGGAGGCACAGATACGCAGTATTTT.

This sequence joins TRBV20-1 and TRBJ2-2; 9 bases map to TRBD2. CDR3 size: 14 residues. Germline V gene sequence: CDR1 DFQATT, CDR2 SNEGSKA (reference sequence). Trimming cost V 5 bases and J 1 base; bases outside gene matches: 2. CDR3 nucleotide sequence: TGCAGTGCTTCTAGCGGGATGAACACCGGGGAGCTGTTTTTT. Its protein product is CSASSGMNTGELFF.

In its sample, this clonotype was seen a few times. This chain uses TRBV2 with TRBJ1-4; TRBD1 aligns across 10 bases. This CDR3 is built from 17 residues. The J segment lost 5 bases and the V segment lost 4 bases, leaving 10 bases of the junction unmatched. The germline V gene encodes CDR1 SNHLY and CDR2 FYNNEI. The CDR3 region is CASSGQGAVGQNEKLFF. The DNA for the CDR3 is TGTGCCAGCAGTGGACAGGGGGCGGTTGGGCAGAATGAAAAACTGTTTTTT.